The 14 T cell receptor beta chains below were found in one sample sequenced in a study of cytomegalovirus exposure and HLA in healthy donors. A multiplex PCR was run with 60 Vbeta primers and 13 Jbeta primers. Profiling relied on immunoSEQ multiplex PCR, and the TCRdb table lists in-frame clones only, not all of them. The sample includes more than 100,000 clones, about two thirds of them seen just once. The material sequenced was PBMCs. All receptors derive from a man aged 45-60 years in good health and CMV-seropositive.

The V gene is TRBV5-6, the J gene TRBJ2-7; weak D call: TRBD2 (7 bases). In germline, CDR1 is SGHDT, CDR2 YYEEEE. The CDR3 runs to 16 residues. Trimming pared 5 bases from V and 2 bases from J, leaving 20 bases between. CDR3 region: CASSSLSRGATYEQYF. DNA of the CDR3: TGTGCCAGCAGTTCCCTCTCTCGGGGGGCAACCTACGAGCAGTACTTC.

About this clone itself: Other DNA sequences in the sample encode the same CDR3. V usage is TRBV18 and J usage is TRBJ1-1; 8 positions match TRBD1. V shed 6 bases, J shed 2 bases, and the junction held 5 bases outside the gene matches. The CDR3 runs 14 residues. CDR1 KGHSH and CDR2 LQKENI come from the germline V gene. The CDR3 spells CASSLGQGNTEAFF. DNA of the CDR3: TGTGCCAGCTCCCTCGGACAGGGCAACACTGAAGCTTTCTTT. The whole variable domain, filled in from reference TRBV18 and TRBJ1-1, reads NAGVMQNPRHLVRRRGQEARLRCSPMKGHSHVYWYRQLPEEGLKFMVYLQKENIIDESGMPKERFSAEFPKEGPSILRIQQVVRGDSAAYFCASSLGQGNTEAFFGQGTRLTVV.

CDR3 in amino acids: CASNSAGSVDIQYF. The CDR3 DNA reads as TGTGCCAGCAACTCTGCCGGGTCTGTGGACATTCAGTACTTC. The chain carries TRBV28 and TRBJ2-4; D unresolved. CDR3 length equals 14 residues. Between the trimmed V and J ends, which lost 7 bases and 8 bases, there was a span of 18 bases. Germline CDR1 and CDR2: MDHEN and SYDVKM.

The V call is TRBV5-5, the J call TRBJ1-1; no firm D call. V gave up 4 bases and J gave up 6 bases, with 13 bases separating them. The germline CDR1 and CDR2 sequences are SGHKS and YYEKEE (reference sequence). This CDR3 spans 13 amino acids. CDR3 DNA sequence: TGTGCCAGCAGCAACCAGTATCGGGCTGAAGCTTTCTTT. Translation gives CASSNQYRAEAFF.

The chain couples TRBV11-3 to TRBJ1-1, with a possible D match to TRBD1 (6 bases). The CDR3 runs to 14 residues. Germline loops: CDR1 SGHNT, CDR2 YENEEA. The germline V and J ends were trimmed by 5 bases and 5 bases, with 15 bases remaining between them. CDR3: CASSGSGEGTEAFF. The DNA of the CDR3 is TGTGCCAGCAGCGGGTCAGGGGAGGGGACTGAAGCTTTCTTT.

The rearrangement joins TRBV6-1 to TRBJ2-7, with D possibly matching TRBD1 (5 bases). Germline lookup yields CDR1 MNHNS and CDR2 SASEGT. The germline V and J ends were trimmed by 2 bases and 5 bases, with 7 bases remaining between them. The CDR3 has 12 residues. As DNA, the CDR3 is TGTGCCAGCAGTGAACAGGGCCACGAGCAGTACTTC. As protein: CASSEQGHEQYF.

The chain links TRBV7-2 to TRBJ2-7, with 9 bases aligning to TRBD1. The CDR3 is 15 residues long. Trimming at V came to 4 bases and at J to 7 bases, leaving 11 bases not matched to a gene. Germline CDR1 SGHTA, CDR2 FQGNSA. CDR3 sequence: CASSSSTGGAEEQYF. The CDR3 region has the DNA TGTGCCAGCAGCTCCTCGACAGGGGGTGCGGAAGAGCAGTACTTC.

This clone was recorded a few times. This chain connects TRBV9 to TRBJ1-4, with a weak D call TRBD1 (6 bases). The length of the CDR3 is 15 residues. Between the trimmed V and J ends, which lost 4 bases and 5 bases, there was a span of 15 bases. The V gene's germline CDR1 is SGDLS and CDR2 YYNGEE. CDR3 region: CASSTRRGSNEKLFF. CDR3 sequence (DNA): TGTGCCAGCAGCACCCGCAGGGGTAGCAATGAAAAACTGTTTTTT.

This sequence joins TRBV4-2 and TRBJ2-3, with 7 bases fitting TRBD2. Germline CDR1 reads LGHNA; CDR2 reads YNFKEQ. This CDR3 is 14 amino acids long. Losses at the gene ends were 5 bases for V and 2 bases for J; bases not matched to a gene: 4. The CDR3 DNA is TGTGCCAGCAGCGTAGCGGGCCCCACAGATACGCAGTATTTT. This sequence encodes CASSVAGPTDTQYF.

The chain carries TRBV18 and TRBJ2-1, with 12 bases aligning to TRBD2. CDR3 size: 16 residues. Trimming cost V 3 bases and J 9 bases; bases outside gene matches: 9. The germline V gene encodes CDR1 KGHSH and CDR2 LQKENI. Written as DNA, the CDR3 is TGTGCCAGCTCACCTGACACTAGCGGGGGGTCCGGTGAGCAGTTCTTC. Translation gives CASSPDTSGGSGEQFF.

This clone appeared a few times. The CDR3 DNA reads TGTGCCAGCACCAGGGACAGATACACAGATACGCAGTATTTT. This sequence encodes CASTRDRYTDTQYF. The chain uses TRBV11-1 and TRBJ2-3; 7 nucleotides match TRBD1. Trimming cost V 7 bases and J 2 bases; bases outside gene matches: 6. The CDR3 spans 14 residues. The germline V gene has CDR1 SGHAT and CDR2 FQDESV (reference sequence).

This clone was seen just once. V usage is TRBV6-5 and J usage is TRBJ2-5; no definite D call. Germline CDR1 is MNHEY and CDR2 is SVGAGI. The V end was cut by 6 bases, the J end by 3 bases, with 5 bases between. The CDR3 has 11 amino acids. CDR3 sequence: CASRYEETQYF. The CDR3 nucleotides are TGTGCCAGCAGATATGAAGAGACCCAGTACTTC.

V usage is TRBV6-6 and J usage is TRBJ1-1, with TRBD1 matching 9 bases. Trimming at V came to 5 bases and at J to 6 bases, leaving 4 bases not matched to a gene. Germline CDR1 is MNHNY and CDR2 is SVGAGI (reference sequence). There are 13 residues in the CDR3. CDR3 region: CASSKYRGPEAFF. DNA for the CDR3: TGTGCCAGCAGTAAGTACAGGGGGCCTGAAGCTTTCTTT.

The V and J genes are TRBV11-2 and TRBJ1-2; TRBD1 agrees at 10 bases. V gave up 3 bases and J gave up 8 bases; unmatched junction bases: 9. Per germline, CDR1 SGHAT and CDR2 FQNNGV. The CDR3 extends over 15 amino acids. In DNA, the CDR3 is TGTGCCAGCAGCTTGGGACAGGGGACTTCTTGGGGCTACACCTTC. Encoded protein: CASSLGQGTSWGYTF.